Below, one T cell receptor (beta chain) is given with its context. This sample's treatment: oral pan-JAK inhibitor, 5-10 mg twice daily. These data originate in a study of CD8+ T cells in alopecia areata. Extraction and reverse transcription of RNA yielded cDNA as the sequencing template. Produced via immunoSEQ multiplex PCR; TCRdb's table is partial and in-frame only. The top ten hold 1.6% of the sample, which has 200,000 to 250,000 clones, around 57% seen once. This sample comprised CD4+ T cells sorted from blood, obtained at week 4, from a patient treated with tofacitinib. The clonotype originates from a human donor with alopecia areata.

CDR3 amino acids: CSVSGTGLGEQFF. The CDR3 DNA is TGCAGCGTCTCCGGGACAGGTTTAGGCGAGCAGTTCTTC. V and J are TRBV29-1 and TRBJ2-1, with TRBD1 matching over 8 bases. The CDR3 is 13 amino acids. V lost 6 bases to trimming and J lost 10 bases; unmatched junction nucleotides: 11. Germline V lookup: CDR1 SQVTM, CDR2 ANQGSEA.